Listed below are T cell receptor beta chains from one sample, sequenced in a study of blood T cells in healthy people across ages. Using its own MiXCR run on the 5' RACE reads, TCRdb lists one record per CDR3 protein. This sample has around 1.7 million distinct CDR3 sequences; roughly 27% occur once, and the top ten carry over 7%. The specimen was blood. The receptors were gathered from a woman in her twenties or thirties in good health. Both conserved end residues are part of each CDR3. The order of the fields is D gene, V gene, J gene, clone size, CDR3 DNA, CDR3 protein. The D gene is left open where the match is weak. Clone size, where shown, is once, few, many, or a class for clones that have expanded.

TRBD1	TRBV6-2/TRBV6-3	TRBJ2-7	.	TGTGCCAGCAGACCGACAGGGTATCTCTACGAGCAGTACTTC	CASRPTGYLYEQYF
TRBD1	TRBV6-1	TRBJ2-7	many	TGTGCCAGCAGTGAATGGACAGGGCCCTCCTACGAGCAGTACTTC	CASSEWTGPSYEQYF
TRBD2	TRBV29-1	TRBJ2-7	few	TGCAGCGGGAGCGGGGCCTTCGAGCAGTACTTC	CSGSGAFEQYF
TRBD2	TRBV5-1	TRBJ2-4	.	TGCGCCAGCAGCTCGGCCCAGGGACTAGCTATGGGTGAGCAGTACTTC	CASSSAQGLAMGEQYF
TRBD1	TRBV9	TRBJ2-1	.	TGTGCCAGCAGCCCCGGGACAGTCTATGAGCAGTTCTTC	CASSPGTVYEQFF
TRBD1	TRBV5-1	TRBJ2-2	.	TGCGCCAGCAGCTTGCCGTCAGGGGGCAGTGACACCGGGGAGCTGTTTTTT	CASSLPSGGSDTGELFF
TRBD2	TRBV10-3	TRBJ2-7	few	TGTGCCATCAGTGAGTTTGGCGGGGGGGAGAATGAGCAGTACTTC	CAISEFGGGENEQYF
.	TRBV7-2	TRBJ2-5	.	TGTGCCAGCAGCTTAAGACTTGAGCCCGGGGAAGAGACCCAGTACTTC	CASSLRLEPGEETQYF
TRBD2	TRBV5-1	TRBJ2-5	few	TGCGCCAGCAGCGCATTGACTAGCGGGGGGGAGACCCAGTACTTC	CASSALTSGGETQYF
.	TRBV7-9	TRBJ2-1	few	TGTGCCAGCAGCTTAGTTAGGGGCCATGAGCAGTTCTTC	CASSLVRGHEQFF
.	TRBV20-1	TRBJ1-6	.	TGCAGTGCTAGATCGGGCGCTGACGAAAATTCACCCCTCCACTTT	CSARSGADENSPLHF
TRBD2	TRBV10-2	TRBJ2-2	.	TGCGCCAGCAGCATACTAGCGGGGGATAACACCGGGGAGCTGTTTTTT	CASSILAGDNTGELFF
TRBD1	TRBV20-1	TRBJ1-1	.	TGCAGTGCGACTCGGGACAGGGGCTTGGCTTTCTTT	CSATRDRGLAFF
.	TRBV5-1	TRBJ2-5	.	TGCGCCAGCAGAACCTTGGGGACCGATCAAGAGACCCAGTACTTC	CASRTLGTDQETQYF
TRBD1	TRBV11-2	TRBJ1-4	.	TGTGCCAGCAGCTTAGAACGGACAGGGGGCGTCAATGAAAAACTGTTTTTT	CASSLERTGGVNEKLFF
TRBD2	TRBV5-1	TRBJ2-1	.	TGCGCCAGCAGCCTGACTAGCGGGAATTTTTCCTACAATGAGCAGTTCTTC	CASSLTSGNFSYNEQFF
.	TRBV27	TRBJ2-1	few	TGTGCCAGCAGTTTGGTCCCCAACCAGTACAATGAGCAGTTCTTC	CASSLVPNQYNEQFF
TRBD2	TRBV5-1	TRBJ2-7	.	TGCGCCAGCAGCACCGACACGCCAGCGTACGGGGGGGGCTTCTACGAGCAGTACTTC	CASSTDTPAYGGGFYEQYF
.	TRBV6-5	TRBJ2-7	.	TGTGCCAGCGGGGAGCTCTCCTACGAGCAGTACTTC	CASGELSYEQYF
.	TRBV2	TRBJ2-4	few	TGTGCCAGCAGGGAGGGACAGAGCTTAAACATTCAGTACTTC	CASREGQSLNIQYF
TRBD2	TRBV27	TRBJ2-7	few	TGTGCCAGCAGTCGTCCCGGGGGGGCCGAGCAGTACTTC	CASSRPGGAEQYF
TRBD1	TRBV6-5	TRBJ2-1	.	TGTGCCAGCAGTCCCCGAACCGGGACAGGGGACAATGAGCAGTTCTTC	CASSPRTGTGDNEQFF
TRBD2	TRBV12-3/TRBV12-4	TRBJ2-3	many	TGTGCCAGCAGTTTCGGACTAGGTACAGATACGCAGTATTTT	CASSFGLGTDTQYF
TRBD2	TRBV12-3/TRBV12-4	TRBJ2-1	.	TGTGCCAGCAGTGCCCGACTAGCGAACAATGAGCAGTTCTTC	CASSARLANNEQFF
TRBD1	TRBV20-1	TRBJ1-1	.	TGCAGTGCTTATCCGACAGGGCGGACTGAAGCTTTCTTT	CSAYPTGRTEAFF
.	TRBV7-3	TRBJ2-7	few	TGTGCCAGCAGCTTAGAATCAGGTATCTCCTACGAGCAGTACTTC	CASSLESGISYEQYF
.	TRBV6-5	TRBJ1-4	many	TGTGCCAGCAGTTACTCCGCGGGTGACTCGTTAGGAAAACTGTTTTTT	CASSYSAGDSLGKLFF
.	TRBV6-2/TRBV6-3	TRBJ2-1	.	TGTGCCAGCAGCCACGACCGGGGCCCCCAGCGGGATGAGCAGTTCTTC	CASSHDRGPQRDEQFF
.	TRBV7-2	TRBJ2-3	.	TGTGCCAGCAGTCTGCGGGGACTTCGCAGGGGAGATACGCAGTATTTT	CASSLRGLRRGDTQYF
TRBD2	TRBV5-1	TRBJ2-7	many	TGCGCCAGCAGCTTGATCGCTAGCGGGAGGAATACGGAGCAGTACTTC	CASSLIASGRNTEQYF
.	TRBV12-3/TRBV12-4	TRBJ2-1	.	TGTGCCAGTAGCCTAGAGGGGGGTTCCTACAATGAGCAGGTCTTC	CASSLEGGSYNEQVF
TRBD1	TRBV5-4	TRBJ1-2	.	TGTGCCAGCAGCTCCAGGGGGCGTAACTATGGCTACACCTTC	CASSSRGRNYGYTF
.	TRBV5-5	TRBJ2-5	.	TGTGCCAGCAGCATGGGGGGCCCAGAAGAGACCCAGTACTTC	CASSMGGPEETQYF
.	TRBV20-1	TRBJ2-7	.	TGCAGTGCTAGAGACCGCGCCTTGACCTACGAGCGGTACTTC	CSARDRALTYERYF
.	TRBV7-2	TRBJ1-2	.	TGTGCCAGCAGCCCACGAGGGGCCTCAAATGGCTACACCTTC	CASSPRGASNGYTF
.	TRBV9	TRBJ2-1	few	TGTGCCAGCAGCGTAGCGGGGCCCATATACAATGAGCAGTTCTTC	CASSVAGPIYNEQFF
.	TRBV12-3/TRBV12-4	TRBJ1-5	many	TGTGCCAGCGGTGTGCAGGGCGGGCAGCCCCAGCATTTT	CASGVQGGQPQHF
.	TRBV7-2	TRBJ2-1	.	TGTGCCAGCAGCGTTTTCAGGGGGGCCTACAATGAGCAGTTCTTC	CASSVFRGAYNEQFF
.	TRBV4-1	TRBJ2-5	.	TGCGCCAGCAGCCAAGATTTAACGGCCCAAGAGACCCAGTACTTC	CASSQDLTAQETQYF
.	TRBV9	TRBJ2-3	few	TGTGCCAGCAGCGCAGGTAGGCGCGGTACGCAGTATTTT	CASSAGRRGTQYF